A single T cell receptor (beta chain) is shown here with its context. Its antigen remains unknown. The sample is drawn from a study of beta chain features in type 1 diabetes. The single heparinised draw taken from each donor contained roughly 110 mL of blood on average. Study-wide findings and caveats: The similarity of naive, central memory and Treg TCRB repertoires appeared greater among patients than among healthy donors.

Sequenced material consisted of expressed TCRB transcripts (all of the isolated RNA was reverse transcribed). Some clones are missing from TCRdb's copy, which holds only in-frame ones; the method was immunoSEQ multiplex PCR. The repertoire holds some 150,000 clones, with 48% as singletons. From germline, CDR1 is SEHNR and CDR2 FQNEAQ (reference sequence). The CDR3 covers 16 residues. The receptor comes from a man younger than 30 in good health. The V and J genes are TRBV7-9 and TRBJ2-5; possible D gene TRBD2, 5 bases. The DNA matches TRBJ2-7 better at its end, which makes the J call doubtful. The sequencing sample was made of Tregs from blood. The CDR3: CASSPLGRGHPREQYF. The DNA for the CDR3 is TGTGCCAGCAGCCCCCTGGGCCGGGGTCACCCTCGCGAGCAGTACTTC.